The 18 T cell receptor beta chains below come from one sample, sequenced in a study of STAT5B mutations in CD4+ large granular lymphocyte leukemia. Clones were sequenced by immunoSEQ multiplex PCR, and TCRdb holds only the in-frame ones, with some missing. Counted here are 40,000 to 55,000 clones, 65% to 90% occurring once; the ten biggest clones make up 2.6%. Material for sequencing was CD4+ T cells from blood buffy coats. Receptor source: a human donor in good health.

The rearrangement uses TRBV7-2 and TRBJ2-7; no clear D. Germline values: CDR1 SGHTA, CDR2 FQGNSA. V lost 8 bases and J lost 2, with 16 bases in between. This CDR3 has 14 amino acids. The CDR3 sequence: CASGLLGQTYEQYF. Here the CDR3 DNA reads TGTGCCAGCGGGTTGCTTGGCCAGACCTACGAGCAGTACTTC.

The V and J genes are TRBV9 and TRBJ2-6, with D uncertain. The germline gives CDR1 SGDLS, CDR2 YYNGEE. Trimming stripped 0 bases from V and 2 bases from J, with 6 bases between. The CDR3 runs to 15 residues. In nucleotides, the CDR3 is TGTGCCAGCAGCGTAGGGGCGGCTGGGGCCAACGTCCTGACTTTC. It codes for CASSVGAAGANVLTF. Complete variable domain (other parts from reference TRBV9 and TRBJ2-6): DSGVTQTPKHLITATGQRVTLRCSPRSGDLSVYWYQQSLDQGLQFLIQYYNGEERAKGNILERFSAQQFPDLHSELNLSSLELGDSALYFCASSVGAAGANVLTFGAGSRLTVL.

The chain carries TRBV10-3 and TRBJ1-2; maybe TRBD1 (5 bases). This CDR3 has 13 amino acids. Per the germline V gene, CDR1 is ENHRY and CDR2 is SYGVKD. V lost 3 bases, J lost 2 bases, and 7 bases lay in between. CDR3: CAISDRANYGYTF. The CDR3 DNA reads TGTGCCATCAGTGACAGGGCAAACTATGGCTACACCTTC.

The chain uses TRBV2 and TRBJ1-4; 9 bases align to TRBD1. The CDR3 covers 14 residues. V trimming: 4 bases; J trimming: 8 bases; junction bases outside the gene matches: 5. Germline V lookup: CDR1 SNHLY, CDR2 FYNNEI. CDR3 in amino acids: CASSADRGEEKLFF. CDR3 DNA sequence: TGTGCCAGCAGTGCGGACAGGGGAGAAGAAAAACTGTTTTTT.

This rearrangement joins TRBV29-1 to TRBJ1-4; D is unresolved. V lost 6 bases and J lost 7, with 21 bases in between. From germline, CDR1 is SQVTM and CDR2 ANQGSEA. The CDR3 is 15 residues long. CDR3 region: CSVTTRLSQGEKLFF. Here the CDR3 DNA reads TGCAGCGTCACCACCAGACTCTCCCAAGGTGAAAAACTGTTTTTT. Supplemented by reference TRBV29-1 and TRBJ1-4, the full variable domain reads SAVISQKPSRDICQRGTSLTIQCQVDSQVTMMFWYRQQPGQSLTLIATANQGSEATYESGFVIDKFPISRPNLTFSTLTVSNMSPEDSSIYLCSVTTRLSQGEKLFFGSGTQLSVL.

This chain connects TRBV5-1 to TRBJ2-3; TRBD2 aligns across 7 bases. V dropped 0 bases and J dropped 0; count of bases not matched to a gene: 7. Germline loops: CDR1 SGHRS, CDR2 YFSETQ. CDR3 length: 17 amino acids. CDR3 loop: CASSLGAASGSTDTQYF. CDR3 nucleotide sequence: TGCGCCAGCAGCTTGGGGGCCGCTAGCGGAAGCACAGATACGCAGTATTTT.

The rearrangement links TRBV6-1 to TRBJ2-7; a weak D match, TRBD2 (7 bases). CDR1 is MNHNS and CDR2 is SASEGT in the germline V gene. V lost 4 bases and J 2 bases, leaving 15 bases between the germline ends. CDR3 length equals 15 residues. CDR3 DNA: TGTGCCAGCAGTGGCCTAGGGGGGGGGACCTACGAGCAGTACTTC. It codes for CASSGLGGGTYEQYF.

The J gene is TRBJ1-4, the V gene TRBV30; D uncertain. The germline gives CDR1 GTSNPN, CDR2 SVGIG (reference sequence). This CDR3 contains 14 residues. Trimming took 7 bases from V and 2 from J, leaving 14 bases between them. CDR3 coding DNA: TGTGCCTTGATGCCCACTGGGACTAATGAAAAACTGTTTTTT. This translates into CALMPTGTNEKLFF.

The CDR3 reads CSVDVGRMNTEAFF. The CDR3 coding sequence is TGCAGCGTTGATGTGGGCCGTATGAACACTGAAGCTTTCTTT. V usage is TRBV29-1 and J usage is TRBJ1-1; D is ambiguous. The CDR3 loop spans 14 amino acids. The V and J ends lost 3 bases and 0 bases respectively, with 11 bases between them. Looked up from germline, CDR1 is SQVTM and CDR2 is ANQGSEA.

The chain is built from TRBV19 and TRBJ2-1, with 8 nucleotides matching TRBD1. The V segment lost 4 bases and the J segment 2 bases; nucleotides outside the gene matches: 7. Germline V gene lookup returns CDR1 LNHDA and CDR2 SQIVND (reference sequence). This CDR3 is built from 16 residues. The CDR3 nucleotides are TGTGCCAGTAGTACCCGGACAGGGACCACCTACAATGAGCAGTTCTTC. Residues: CASSTRTGTTYNEQFF.

The CDR3 DNA reads as TGTGCTAGTGGTTTGGTAGGCGCTAACTATGGCTACACCTTC. Its protein product is CASGLVGANYGYTF. This chain connects TRBV12-5 to TRBJ1-2; D uncertain. Germline-derived CDR1 and CDR2 are LGHNT and FRNRAP. The CDR3 length is 14 residues. Deletions cut 0 bases from V and 0 bases from J, with 5 bases between.

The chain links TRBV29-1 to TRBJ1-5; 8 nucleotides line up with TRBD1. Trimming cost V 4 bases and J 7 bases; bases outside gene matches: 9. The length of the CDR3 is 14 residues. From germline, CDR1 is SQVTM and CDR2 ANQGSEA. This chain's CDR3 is CSVANGQGRQPQHF. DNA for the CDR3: TGCAGCGTTGCTAATGGACAGGGAAGGCAGCCCCAGCATTTT.

The CDR3 spells CASSFGGAGTGELFF. DNA of the CDR3: TGTGCCAGCAGCTTTGGAGGAGCCGGCACCGGGGAGCTGTTTTTT. The chain recombines TRBV7-2 with TRBJ2-2, with a weak D call TRBD2 (5 bases). V gave up 3 bases and J gave up 4 bases, with 12 bases separating them. The CDR3 loop spans 15 amino acids. CDR1 and CDR2 from the germline V gene are SGHTA and FQGNSA.

Here the CDR3 DNA reads TGTGCCAGTACCCGACACGGCCCGAACACTGAAGCTTTCTTT. It yields the protein CASTRHGPNTEAFF. V is TRBV19 and J is TRBJ1-1; no reliable D call. The V gene lost 7 bases and the J gene lost 1 base, with 13 bases spanning the gap. Per germline, CDR1 LNHDA and CDR2 SQIVND (reference sequence). CDR3 size: 14 residues.

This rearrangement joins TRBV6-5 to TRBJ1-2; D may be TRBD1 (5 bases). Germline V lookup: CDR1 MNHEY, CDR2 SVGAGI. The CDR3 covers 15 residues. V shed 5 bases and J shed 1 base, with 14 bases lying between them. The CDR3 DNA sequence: TGTGCCAGCAGTCCAGGGTTAGTCGGTAACTATGGCTACACCTTC. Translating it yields CASSPGLVGNYGYTF.

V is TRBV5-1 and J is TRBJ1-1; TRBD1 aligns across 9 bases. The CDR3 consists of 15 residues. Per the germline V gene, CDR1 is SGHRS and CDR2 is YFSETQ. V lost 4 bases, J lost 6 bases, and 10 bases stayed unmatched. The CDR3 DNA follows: TGCGCCAGCAGCCCTGGACAGGGGAAGGTCGCTGAAGCTTTCTTT. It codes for CASSPGQGKVAEAFF.

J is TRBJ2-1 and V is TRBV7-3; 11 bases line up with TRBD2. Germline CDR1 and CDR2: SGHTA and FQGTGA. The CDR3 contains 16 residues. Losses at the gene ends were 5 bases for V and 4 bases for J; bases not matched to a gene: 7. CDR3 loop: CASSQQGTSGYNEQFF. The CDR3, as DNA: TGTGCCAGCAGCCAACAAGGGACTAGCGGATACAATGAGCAGTTCTTC. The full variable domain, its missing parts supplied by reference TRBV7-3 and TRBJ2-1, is GAGVSQTPSNKVTEKGKYVELRCDPISGHTALYWYRQSLGQGPEFLIYFQGTGAADDSGLPNDRFFAVRPEGSVSTLKIQRTERGDSAVYLCASSQQGTSGYNEQFFGPGTRLTVL.

The CDR3 is CASSLNPNTGELFF. In nucleotides, the CDR3 is TGTGCCAGCAGCTTAAATCCGAACACCGGGGAGCTGTTTTTT. This rearrangement joins TRBV7-3 to TRBJ2-2; D gene ambiguous. CDR3 length: 14 residues. Germline assignment: CDR1 SGHTA and CDR2 FQGTGA. V was pared by 1 base and J by 0 bases, with 3 bases between.